The subject of this entry is one TCR beta chain. Its matching antigen is unknown. The germline V gene has CDR1 KGHSH and CDR2 LQKENI. V was pared by 6 bases and J by 0 bases, with 17 bases between. The CDR3 loop spans 17 amino acids. Clones were read by immunoSEQ multiplex PCR, and TCRdb kept only the in-frame ones, dropping some. Of 95,000 to 150,000 clones listed, roughly four fifths were seen once; the top ten hold around 6.1%. The data derive from a study of radiation and T cells in renal cell carcinoma. In the study overall: Nephrectomy followed 15 Gy stereotactic body radiation by 4 weeks.

General study results and limits: In blood, top tumor clones expanded by 2 weeks, shrinking by 4.

Time point meaning: blood 2 weeks post-SBRT. Specified treatment: 15 Gy SBRT to primary tumor, nephrectomy 4 weeks later. Serial blood draws occurred at baseline and 2 and 4 weeks post-SBRT. This TCR came from a man in his fifties or sixties with renal cell carcinoma. The sequencing here drew on blood, taken from a patient whose treatment included radiotherapy and nephrectomy. The chain has TRBV18 and TRBJ1-4, with a possible D match to TRBD1 (6 bases). For the CDR3, the DNA is TGTGCCAGCTCCCGGCGCGGCAGGGGTACAACTAATGAAAAACTGTTTTTT. Its protein is CASSRRGRGTTNEKLFF.